This TCR beta chain was sequenced in a study of a mutant IDH1 vaccine in newly diagnosed glioma. Study information: Treated patients showed a male proportion of around 62%, a female proportion of about 40%, and a mean age of approximately 40 years.

This clone came up once. Antigen: not known. Overall study findings and caveats: With respect to changes in top peripheral T cell clonotypes, pseudoprogression seemed unrelated.

TCRdb keeps only in-frame clones here, not all; method: immunoSEQ multiplex PCR. In the table there are tens of thousands of clones, 80% to 90% of which are singletons. Time point: baseline, week 1 (first vaccination visit). Described treatment: pre-vaccination baseline after standard-of-care therapy. In every donor, the tumor was a new WHO grade 3 or 4 IDH1-mutant, ATRX-lost astrocytoma. The receptor was derived from a woman between 50 and 59 years old with glioma. This specimen was PBMCs, taken from a glioma patient treated with radiotherapy, temozolomide or both.

CDR3 sequence (DNA): TGCAGCGTCGAGGACAGGGGGCGAGAAAAACTGTTTTTT. Its translation: CSVEDRGREKLFF. The chain uses TRBV29-1 and TRBJ1-4; 11 nucleotides match TRBD1. Germline values: CDR1 SQVTM, CDR2 ANQGSEA. The trim removed 6 bases at V and 8 bases at J, leaving 5 bases unmatched. This CDR3 has 13 amino acids.